Sequencing of this TCR beta chain was carried out in a study of CD8+ T cells in alopecia areata. Study context: The drug, oral tofacitinib, was given to treated patients at 5 to 10 mg twice daily.

Peripheral blood and lesional scalp punch biopsies came from alopecia areata patients. The V gene's germline CDR1 is SGHNT and CDR2 YYREEE (reference sequence). Trimming stripped 3 bases from V and 1 base from J, with 14 bases between. The CDR3 runs 17 residues. Extraction and reverse transcription of RNA yielded cDNA as the sequencing template. Data came from immunoSEQ multiplex PCR; TCRdb stores just in-frame clones and leaves some out. The sample has some 14,000 clones, roughly 55% seen once. Specimen: skin, collected at week 0. The receptor was isolated from a human donor with alopecia areata. The chain carries TRBV5-4 and TRBJ2-6, with D unresolved. CDR3 region: CASSSRGTMSGANVLTF. The CDR3 bases are TGTGCCAGCAGCTCTCGCGGTACCATGTCTGGGGCCAACGTCCTGACTTTC.